This T cell receptor beta chain was profiled in a study of blood T cells in healthy people across ages. Study findings and constraints: Long-lived donors had more naive CD4+ cells and higher diversity than aged donors.

A note on this clonotype: Its antigen is undetermined.

Combining a sample-barcoded 5' primer with a J-beta primer mix, a second PCR ran for about 6 to 12 cycles. Through a template-switch adaptor with 12 random nucleotides, each cDNA molecule received a tag. TCRdb ran MiXCR on the 5' RACE reads and lists one entry per CDR3 protein. The repertoire holds approximately 1,000,000 distinct CDR3 sequences, with roughly two fifths as singletons. Researchers collected around 11 milliliters of peripheral blood from every single donor. Sequenced input: blood. The source is a man between 18 and 35 years old in good health.

The CDR3 loop reads CASSPPGGVINTEAFF. The CDR3 DNA is TGTGCCAGCTCACCGCCGGGGGGGGTAATAAACACTGAAGCTTTCTTT. The chain carries TRBV18 and TRBJ1-1, with TRBD1 as a possible D gene (5 bases). This CDR3 has 16 residues. V was trimmed by 3 bases and J by 2 bases, leaving 16 bases between them. Germline lookup yields CDR1 KGHSH and CDR2 LQKENI.